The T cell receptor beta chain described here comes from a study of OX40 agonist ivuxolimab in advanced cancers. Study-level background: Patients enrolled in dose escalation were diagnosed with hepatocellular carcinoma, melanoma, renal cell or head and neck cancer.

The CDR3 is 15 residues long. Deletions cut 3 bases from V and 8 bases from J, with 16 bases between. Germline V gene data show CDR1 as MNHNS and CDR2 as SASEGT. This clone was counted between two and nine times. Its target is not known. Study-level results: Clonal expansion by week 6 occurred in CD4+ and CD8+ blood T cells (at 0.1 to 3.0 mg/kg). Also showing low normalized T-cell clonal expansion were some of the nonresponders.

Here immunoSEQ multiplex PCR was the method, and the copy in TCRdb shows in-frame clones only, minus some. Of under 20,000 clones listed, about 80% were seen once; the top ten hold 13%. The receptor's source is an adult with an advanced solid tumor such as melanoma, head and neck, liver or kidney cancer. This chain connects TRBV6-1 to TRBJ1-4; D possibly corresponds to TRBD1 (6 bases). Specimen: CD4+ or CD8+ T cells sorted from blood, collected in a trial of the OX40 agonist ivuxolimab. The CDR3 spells CASSDNGRGWEKLFF. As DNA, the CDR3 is TGTGCCAGCAGTGACAATGGCAGGGGATGGGAAAAACTGTTTTTT.